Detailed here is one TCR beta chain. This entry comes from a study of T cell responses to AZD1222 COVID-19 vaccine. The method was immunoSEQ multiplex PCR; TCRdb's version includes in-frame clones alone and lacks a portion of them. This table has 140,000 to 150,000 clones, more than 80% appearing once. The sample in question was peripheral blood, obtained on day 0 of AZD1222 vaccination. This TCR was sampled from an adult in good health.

CDR3 nucleotide sequence: TGTGCCAGCAGTGAGCTTGCGACTAGCGGGAGAGGGACGGGTGAGCAGTTCTTC. Translating it yields CASSELATSGRGTGEQFF. V gene TRBV25-1 combines with J gene TRBJ2-1; TRBD2 matches 12 bases. CDR3 length: 18 amino acids. J gave up 9 bases and V 3 bases, and 15 bases lay outside the gene matches. Germline V lookup: CDR1 MGHDK, CDR2 SYGVNS.